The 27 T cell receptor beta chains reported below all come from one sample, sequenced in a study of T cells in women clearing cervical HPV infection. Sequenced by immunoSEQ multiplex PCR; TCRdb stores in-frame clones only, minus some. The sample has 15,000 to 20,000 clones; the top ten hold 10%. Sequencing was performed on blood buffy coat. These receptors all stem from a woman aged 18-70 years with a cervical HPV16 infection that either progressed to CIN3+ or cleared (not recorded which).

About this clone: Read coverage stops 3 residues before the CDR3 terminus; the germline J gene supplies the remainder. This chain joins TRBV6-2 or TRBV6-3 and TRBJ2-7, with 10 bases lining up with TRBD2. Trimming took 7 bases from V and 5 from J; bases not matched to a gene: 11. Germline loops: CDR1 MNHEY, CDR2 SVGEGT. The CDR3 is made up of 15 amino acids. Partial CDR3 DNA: TGTGCCAGCAACCGAGCTAGCGGGAGCGCCCACGAG. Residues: CASNRASGSAHE. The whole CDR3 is CASNRASGSAHEQYF.

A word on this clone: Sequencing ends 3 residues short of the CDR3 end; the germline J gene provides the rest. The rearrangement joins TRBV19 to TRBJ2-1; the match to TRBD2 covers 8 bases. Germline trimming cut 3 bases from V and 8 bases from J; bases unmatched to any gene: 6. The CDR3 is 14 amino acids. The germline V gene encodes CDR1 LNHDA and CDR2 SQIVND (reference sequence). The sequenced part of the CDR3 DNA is TGTGCCAGTAGTATTGCGGGAGGTAGCGATGAG. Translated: CASSIAGGSDE. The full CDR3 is CASSIAGGSDEQFF.

The CDR3 here is CAISETGGASYGYTF. The sequenced CDR3 bases are TGTGCCATCAGTGAAACAGGGGGCGCTTCCTACGGC. V gene TRBV10-3 combines with J gene TRBJ1-2; 9 bases match TRBD1. The CDR3 goes on 3 residues after the read ends, and that part is filled in from the germline J gene. This CDR3 is built from 15 residues. CDR1 is ENHRY, CDR2 SYGVKD, per germline.

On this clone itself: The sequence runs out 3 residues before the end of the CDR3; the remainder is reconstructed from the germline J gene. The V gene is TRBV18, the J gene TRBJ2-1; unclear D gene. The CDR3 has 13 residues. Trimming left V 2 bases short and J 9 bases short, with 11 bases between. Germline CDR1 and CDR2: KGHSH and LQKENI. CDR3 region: CASSPAPPGEQFF. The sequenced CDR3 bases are TGTGCCAGCTCACCAGCCCCCCCGGGTGAG.

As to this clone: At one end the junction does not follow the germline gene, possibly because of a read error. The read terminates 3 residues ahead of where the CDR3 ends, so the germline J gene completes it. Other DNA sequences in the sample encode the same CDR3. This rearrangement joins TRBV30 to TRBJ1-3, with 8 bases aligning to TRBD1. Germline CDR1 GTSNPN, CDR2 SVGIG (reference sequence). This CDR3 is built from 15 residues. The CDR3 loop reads CAWSVQGASGNTIYF. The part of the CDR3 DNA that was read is TGTGCCTGGAGCGTTCAGGGGGCCTCTGGAAACACG.

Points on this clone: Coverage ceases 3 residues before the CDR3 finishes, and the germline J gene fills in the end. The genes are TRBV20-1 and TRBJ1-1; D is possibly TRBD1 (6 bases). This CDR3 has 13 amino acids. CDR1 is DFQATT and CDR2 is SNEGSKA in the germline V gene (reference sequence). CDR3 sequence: CSARDNQGRKAFF. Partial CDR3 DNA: TGCAGTGCTAGAGATAACCAGGGGCGCAAA.

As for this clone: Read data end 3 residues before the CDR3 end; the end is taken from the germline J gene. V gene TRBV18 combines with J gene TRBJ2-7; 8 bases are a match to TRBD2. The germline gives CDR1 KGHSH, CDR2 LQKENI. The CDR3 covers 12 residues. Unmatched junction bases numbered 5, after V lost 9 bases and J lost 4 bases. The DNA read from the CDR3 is TGTGCCAGTAAGGCGGGAGGTTACGAG. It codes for CASKAGGYE. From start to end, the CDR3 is CASKAGGYEQYF.

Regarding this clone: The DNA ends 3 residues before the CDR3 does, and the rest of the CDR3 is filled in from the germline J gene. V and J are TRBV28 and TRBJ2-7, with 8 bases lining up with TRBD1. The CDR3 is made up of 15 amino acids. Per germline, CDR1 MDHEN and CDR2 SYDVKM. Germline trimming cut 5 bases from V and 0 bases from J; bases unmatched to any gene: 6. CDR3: CASSETGVSSYEQYF. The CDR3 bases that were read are TGTGCCAGCAGTGAGACAGGGGTGAGCTCCTACGAG.

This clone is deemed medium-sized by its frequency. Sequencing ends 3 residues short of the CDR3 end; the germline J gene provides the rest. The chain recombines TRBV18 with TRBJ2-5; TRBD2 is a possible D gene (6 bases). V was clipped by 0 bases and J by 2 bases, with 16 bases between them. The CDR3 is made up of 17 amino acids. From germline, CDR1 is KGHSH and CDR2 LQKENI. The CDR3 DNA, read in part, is TGTGCCAGCTCACCACCGGCCGGCCGGGACTTACAAGAGACC. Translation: CASSPPAGRDLQET. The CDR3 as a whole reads CASSPPAGRDLQETQYF.

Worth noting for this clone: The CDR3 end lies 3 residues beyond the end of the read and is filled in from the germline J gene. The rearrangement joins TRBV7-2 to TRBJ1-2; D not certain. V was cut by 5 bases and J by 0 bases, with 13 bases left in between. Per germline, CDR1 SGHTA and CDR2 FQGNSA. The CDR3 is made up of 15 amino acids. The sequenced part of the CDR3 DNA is TGTGCCAGCAGCCGCGTAGCCGCTGCTAACTATGGC. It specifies CASSRVAAANYG. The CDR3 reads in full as CASSRVAAANYGYTF.

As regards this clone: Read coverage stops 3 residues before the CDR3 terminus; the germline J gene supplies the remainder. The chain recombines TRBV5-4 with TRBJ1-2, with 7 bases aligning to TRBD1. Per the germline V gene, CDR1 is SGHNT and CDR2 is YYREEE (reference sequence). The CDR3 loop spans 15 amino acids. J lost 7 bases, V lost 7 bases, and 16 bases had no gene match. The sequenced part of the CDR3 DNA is TGTGCCAGCCCCCCCCCGGGACAGTCCCCCAGTGGC. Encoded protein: CASPPPGQSPSG. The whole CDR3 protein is CASPPPGQSPSGYTF.

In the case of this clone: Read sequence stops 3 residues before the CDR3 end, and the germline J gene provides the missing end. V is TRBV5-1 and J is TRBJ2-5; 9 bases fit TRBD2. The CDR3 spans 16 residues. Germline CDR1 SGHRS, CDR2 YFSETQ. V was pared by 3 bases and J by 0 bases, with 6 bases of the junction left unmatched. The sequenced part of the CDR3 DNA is TGCGCCAGCAGCTCTATGAGCGGGAGGTACCAAGAGACC. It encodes CASSSMSGRYQET. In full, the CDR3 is CASSSMSGRYQETQYF.

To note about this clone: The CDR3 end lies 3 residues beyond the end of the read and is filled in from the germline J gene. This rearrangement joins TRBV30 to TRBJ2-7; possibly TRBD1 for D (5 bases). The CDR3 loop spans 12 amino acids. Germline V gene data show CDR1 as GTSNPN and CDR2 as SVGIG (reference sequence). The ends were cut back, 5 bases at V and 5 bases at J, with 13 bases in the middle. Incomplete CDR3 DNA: TGTGCCTGGGGTCTAAGGGGAAACGAG. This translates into CAWGLRGNE. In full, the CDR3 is CAWGLRGNEQYF.

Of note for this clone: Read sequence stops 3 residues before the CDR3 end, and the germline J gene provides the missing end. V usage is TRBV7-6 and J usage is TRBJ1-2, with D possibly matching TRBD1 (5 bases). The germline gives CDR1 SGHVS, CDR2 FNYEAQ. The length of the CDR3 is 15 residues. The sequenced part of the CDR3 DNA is TGTGCCAGCAGCTTAGCGGCGGGGGAAGGAGGTACC. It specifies CASSLAAGEGGT. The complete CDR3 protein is CASSLAAGEGGTYTF.

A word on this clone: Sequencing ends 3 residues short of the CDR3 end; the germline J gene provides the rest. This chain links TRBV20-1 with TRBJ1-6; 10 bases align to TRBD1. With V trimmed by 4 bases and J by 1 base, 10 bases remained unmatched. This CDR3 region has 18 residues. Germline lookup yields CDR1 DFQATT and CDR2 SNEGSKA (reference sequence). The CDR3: CSAMPSDRGLSYNSPLHF. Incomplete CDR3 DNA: TGCAGTGCTATGCCCTCGGACAGGGGGTTATCCTATAATTCACCC.

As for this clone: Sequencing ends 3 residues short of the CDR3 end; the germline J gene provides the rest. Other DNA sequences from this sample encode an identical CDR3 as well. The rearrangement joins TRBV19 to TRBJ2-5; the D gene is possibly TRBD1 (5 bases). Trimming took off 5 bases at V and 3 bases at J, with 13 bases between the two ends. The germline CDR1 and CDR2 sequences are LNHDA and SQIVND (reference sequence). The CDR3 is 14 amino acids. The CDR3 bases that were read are TGTGCCAGTAGTCCGAGTGGACAAAAAGAGACC. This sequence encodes CASSPSGQKET. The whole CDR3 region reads CASSPSGQKETQYF.

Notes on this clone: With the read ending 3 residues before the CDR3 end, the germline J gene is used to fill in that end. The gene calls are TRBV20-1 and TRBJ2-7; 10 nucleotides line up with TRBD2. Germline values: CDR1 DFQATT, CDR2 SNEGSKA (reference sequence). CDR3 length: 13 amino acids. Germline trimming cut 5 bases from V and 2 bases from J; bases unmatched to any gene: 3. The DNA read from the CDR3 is TGCAGTGCTCCTAGCGGGGGCGCCTACGAG. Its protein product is CSAPSGGAYE. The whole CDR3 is CSAPSGGAYEQYF.

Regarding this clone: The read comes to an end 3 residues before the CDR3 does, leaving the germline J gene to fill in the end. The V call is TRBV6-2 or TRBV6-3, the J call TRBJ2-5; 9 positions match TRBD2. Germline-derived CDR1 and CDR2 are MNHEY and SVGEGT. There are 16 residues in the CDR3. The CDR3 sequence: CASSFGLAGSTDTQYF. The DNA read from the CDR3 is TGTGCCAGCTCTTTCGGGCTAGCGGGGAGCACAGATACC.

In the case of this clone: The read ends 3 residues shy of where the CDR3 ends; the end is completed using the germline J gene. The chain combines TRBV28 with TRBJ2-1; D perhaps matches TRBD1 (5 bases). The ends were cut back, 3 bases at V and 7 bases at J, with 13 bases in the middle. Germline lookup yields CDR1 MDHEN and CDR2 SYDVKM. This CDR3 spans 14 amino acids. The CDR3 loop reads CASSLSRAGNEQFF. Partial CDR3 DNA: TGTGCCAGCAGTTTGAGCAGGGCTGGGAATGAG.

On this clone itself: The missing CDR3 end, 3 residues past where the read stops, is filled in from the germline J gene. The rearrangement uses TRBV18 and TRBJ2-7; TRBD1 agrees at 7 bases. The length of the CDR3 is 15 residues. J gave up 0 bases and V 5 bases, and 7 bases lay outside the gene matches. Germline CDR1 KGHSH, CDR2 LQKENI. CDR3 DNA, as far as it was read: TGTGCCAGCTCAGTCACAGGGGTTTCCTCCTACGAG. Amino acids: CASSVTGVSSYE. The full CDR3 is CASSVTGVSSYEQYF. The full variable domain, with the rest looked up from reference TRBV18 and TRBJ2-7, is NAGVMQNPRHLVRRRGQEARLRCSPMKGHSHVYWYRQLPEEGLKFMVYLQKENIIDESGMPKERFSAEFPKEGPSILRIQQVVRGDSAAYFCASSVTGVSSYEQYFGPGTRLTVT.

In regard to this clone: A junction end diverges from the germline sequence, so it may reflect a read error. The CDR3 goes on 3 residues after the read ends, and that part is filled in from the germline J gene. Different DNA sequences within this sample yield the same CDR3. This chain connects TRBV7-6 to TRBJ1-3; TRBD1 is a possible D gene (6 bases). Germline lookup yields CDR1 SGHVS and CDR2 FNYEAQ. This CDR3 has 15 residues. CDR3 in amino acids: CASSRQGHSGNTIYF. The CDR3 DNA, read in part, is TGTGCCAGCAGTCGGCAGGGACACTCTGGAAACACG.

The CDR3 bases that were read are TGCAGCGTTAGGGCCGGGGACTATGGC. This translates into CSVRAGDYG. The whole CDR3 is CSVRAGDYGYTF. V is TRBV29-1 and J is TRBJ1-2; D remains ambiguous. From the germline J gene comes the end of the CDR3, since the read stops 3 residues before it. The CDR3 has 12 amino acids. Germline V gene data show CDR1 as SQVTM and CDR2 as ANQGSEA. Trimming took off 5 bases at V and 3 bases at J, with 10 bases between the two ends.

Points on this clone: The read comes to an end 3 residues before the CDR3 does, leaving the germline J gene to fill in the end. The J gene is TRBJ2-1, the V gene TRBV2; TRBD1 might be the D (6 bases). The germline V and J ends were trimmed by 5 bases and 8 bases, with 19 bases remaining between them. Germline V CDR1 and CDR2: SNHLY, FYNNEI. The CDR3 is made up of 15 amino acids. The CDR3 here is CASSYSGERQYEQFF. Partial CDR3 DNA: TGTGCCAGCAGTTACTCAGGGGAAAGACAATATGAG.

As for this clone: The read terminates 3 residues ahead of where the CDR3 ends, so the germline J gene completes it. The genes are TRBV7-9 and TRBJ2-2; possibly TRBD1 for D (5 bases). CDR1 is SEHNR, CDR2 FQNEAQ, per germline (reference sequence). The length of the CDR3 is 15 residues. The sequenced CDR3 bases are TGTGCCAGCAGCAGCCGGACACCAACTAATGAAAAG. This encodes CASSSRTPTNEK. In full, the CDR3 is CASSSRTPTNEKLFF.

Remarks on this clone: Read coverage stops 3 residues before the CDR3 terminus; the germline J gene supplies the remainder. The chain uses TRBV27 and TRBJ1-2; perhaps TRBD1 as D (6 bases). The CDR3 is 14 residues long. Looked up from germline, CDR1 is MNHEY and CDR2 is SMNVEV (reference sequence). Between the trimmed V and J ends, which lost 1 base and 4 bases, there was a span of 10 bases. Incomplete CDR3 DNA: TGTGCCAGCAGTTTATGGACAGCGCGCTATGGC. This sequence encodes CASSLWTARYG. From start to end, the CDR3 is CASSLWTARYGYTF.

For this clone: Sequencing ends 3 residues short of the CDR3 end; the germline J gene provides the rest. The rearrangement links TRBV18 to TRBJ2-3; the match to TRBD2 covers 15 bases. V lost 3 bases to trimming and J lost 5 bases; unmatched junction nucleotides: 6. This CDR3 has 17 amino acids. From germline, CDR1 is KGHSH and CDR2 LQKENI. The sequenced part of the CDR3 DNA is TGTGCCAGCTCACCTGGACTAGCGGGGGGGCTTGGAGATACG. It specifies CASSPGLAGGLGDT. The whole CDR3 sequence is CASSPGLAGGLGDTQYF. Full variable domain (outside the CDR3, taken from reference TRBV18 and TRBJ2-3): NAGVMQNPRHLVRRRGQEARLRCSPMKGHSHVYWYRQLPEEGLKFMVYLQKENIIDESGMPKERFSAEFPKEGPSILRIQQVVRGDSAAYFCASSPGLAGGLGDTQYFGPGTRLTVL.

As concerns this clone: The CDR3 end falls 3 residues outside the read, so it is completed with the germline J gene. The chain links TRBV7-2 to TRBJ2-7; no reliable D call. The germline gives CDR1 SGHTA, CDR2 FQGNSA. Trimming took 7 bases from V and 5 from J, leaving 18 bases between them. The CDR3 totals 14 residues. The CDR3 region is CASTLSGFRDEQYF. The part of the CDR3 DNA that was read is TGTGCCAGCACCCTGTCGGGTTTCCGTGACGAG.